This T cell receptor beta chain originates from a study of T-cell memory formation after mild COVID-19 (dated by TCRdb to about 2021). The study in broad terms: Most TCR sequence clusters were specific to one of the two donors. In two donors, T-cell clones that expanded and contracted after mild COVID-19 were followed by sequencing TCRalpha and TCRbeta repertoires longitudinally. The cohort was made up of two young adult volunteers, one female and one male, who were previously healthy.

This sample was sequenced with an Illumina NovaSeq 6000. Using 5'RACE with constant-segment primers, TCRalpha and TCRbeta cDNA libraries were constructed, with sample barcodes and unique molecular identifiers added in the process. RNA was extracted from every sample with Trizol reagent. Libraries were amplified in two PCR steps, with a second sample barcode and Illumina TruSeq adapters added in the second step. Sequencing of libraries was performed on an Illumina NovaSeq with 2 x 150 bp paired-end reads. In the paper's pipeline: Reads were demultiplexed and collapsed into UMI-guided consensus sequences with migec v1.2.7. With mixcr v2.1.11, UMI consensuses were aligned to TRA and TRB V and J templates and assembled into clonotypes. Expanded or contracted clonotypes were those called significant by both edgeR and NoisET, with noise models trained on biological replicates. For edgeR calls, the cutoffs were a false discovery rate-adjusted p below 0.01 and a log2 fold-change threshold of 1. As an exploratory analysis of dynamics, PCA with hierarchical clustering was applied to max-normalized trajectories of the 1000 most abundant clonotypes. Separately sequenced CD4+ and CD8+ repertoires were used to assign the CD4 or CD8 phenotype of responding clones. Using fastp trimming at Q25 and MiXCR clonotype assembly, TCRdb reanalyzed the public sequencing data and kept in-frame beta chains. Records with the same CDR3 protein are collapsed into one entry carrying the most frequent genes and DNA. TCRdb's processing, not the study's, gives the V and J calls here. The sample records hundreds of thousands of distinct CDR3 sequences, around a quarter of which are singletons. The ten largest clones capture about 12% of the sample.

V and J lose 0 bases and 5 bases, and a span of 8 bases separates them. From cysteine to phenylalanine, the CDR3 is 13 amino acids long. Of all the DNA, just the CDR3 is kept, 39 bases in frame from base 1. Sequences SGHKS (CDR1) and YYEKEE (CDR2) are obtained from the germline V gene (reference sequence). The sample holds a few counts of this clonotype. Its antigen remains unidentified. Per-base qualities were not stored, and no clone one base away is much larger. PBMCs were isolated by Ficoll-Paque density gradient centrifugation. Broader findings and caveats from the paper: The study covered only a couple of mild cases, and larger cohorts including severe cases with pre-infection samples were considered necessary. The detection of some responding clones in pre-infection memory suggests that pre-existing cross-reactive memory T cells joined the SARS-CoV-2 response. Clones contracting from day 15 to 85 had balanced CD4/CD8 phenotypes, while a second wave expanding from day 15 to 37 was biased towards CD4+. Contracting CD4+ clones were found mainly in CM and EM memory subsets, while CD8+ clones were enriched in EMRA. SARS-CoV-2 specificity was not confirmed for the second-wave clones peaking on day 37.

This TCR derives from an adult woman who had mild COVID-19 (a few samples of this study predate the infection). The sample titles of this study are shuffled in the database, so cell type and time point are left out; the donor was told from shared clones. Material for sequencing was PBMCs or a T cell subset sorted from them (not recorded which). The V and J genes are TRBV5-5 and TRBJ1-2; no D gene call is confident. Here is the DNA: TGTGCCAGCAGCTTGGGACCAGAATATGGCTACACCTTC. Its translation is CASSLGPEYGYTF.